The clone carrying this T cell receptor beta chain was detected a few times. What it recognizes is unknown. The sample belongs to a study of T-cell reconstitution after alpha-beta-depleted transplantation in children. The library targeted TCRbeta and was prepared with unique molecular identifiers. TCRdb independently ran MiXCR on the PCR reads; one entry per CDR3 protein. The sample yields about 640,000 distinct CDR3 sequences, 10% to 15% seen once. Study results and caveats: It was surviving recipient T cells and thymic progenitors that gave some patients high TCRbeta diversity at day 60. The authors attributed T-cell counts and diversity one year after transplant mostly to newly produced T cells. The study reportedly traced alpha-beta T cells about two months after transplant to several hundred expanded graft clones.

V was cut by 5 bases and J by 2 bases, with 13 bases left in between. The CDR3 has 14 residues. Germline loops: CDR1 MNHEY, CDR2 SVGEGT. The V and J genes are TRBV6-2 or TRBV6-3 and TRBJ2-7; D might be TRBD2 (5 bases). The sample consisted of PBMCs, mostly from graft donor cells, taken 360 days after TCRalphabeta/CD19-depleted stem cell transplant. This receptor was obtained from a male patient aged 10-17 years who had a stem cell transplant for acute myeloid leukemia, so the T cells may come from the graft donor. The chain's CDR3 is CASSHGNTAYEQYF. The CDR3 DNA sequence: TGTGCCAGCAGTCACGGGAACACGGCCTACGAGCAGTACTTC.